A selection of T cell receptor beta chains follows, all from one sample in a study of beta chain features in type 1 diabetes. Produced via immunoSEQ multiplex PCR; TCRdb's table is partial and in-frame only. This sample carries roughly 230,000 clones, roughly a tenth of them seen once, and the ten largest clones take 0.017%. The sample was naive CD4+ T cells from blood. These receptors were collected from a man aged 25 to 45 with type 1 diabetes. Both conserved end residues are part of each CDR3. Each record gives: V gene, clone size, D gene, J gene, CDR3 DNA, CDR3 protein. D genes are given only for firm matches. Some rows have no size entry. The others give once, few or many, or a class for an expanded clone.

TRBV12-5	few	.	TRBJ1-5	TGTGCTAGTGGTTGGCCACACGACAGGTCCGTGCAGCCCCAGCATTTT	CASGWPHDRSVQPQHF
TRBV7-2	.	TRBD2	TRBJ2-1	TGTGCCAGCAGCTTCGGGGGGGCCCTGGATGAGCAGTTCTTC	CASSFGGALDEQFF
TRBV29-1	few	.	TRBJ2-5	TGCAGCGTTGGGGCAGTGGTCCAAGAGACCCAGTACTTC	CSVGAVVQETQYF
TRBV19	few	TRBD1	TRBJ1-5	TGTGCCAGTAGAGTGACAGGGGCGATCAATCAGCCCCAGCATTTT	CASRVTGAINQPQHF
TRBV9	few	.	TRBJ1-6	TGTGCCAGCAGCGTAGGGGGGACAAGGAATTCACCCCTCCACTTT	CASSVGGTRNSPLHF
TRBV9	few	TRBD2	TRBJ2-3	TGTGCCAGCAGACCACGGACTAGCGGCACAGATACGCAGTATTTT	CASRPRTSGTDTQYF
TRBV4-1	.	TRBD2	TRBJ2-2	TGCGCCAGCAGCCAAGGTCTAGCGGTGATGAACACCGGGGAGCTGTTTTTT	CASSQGLAVMNTGELFF
TRBV4-1	.	.	TRBJ1-2	TGCGCCAGCAGCCAAGTTGGACAGCGCCGCGGCTACACCTTC	CASSQVGQRRGYTF
TRBV4-1	few	.	TRBJ2-3	TGCGCCAGCAGTCCTACAGAGACAGATACGCAGTATTTT	CASSPTETDTQYF
TRBV7-9	.	TRBD2	TRBJ2-3	TGTGCCAGCAGCCCTGGACTAGCGGGCTCAGATACGCAGTATTTT	CASSPGLAGSDTQYF
TRBV5-1	few	TRBD1	TRBJ2-7	TGCGCCAGCAGTCAGGCCGGGACAGGGCCCTACGAGCAGTACTTC	CASSQAGTGPYEQYF
TRBV15	few	.	TRBJ2-1	TGTGCCACCAGCAGAGAGGTGGAGAATGAGCAGTTCTTC	CATSREVENEQFF
TRBV5-1	.	.	TRBJ1-1	TGCGCCAGCAGCTTTATGAACACTGAAGCTTTCTTT	CASSFMNTEAFF
TRBV15	few	TRBD2	TRBJ2-1	TGTGCCACCAGCGGAGGGGCCCTAGCGGGCTTTGGCTTACACAATGAGCAGTTCTTC	CATSGGALAGFGLHNEQFF
TRBV4-1	.	.	TRBJ2-4	TGCGCCAGCAGCCCCGAAGGGGTAACCAAAAACATTCAGTACTTC	CASSPEGVTKNIQYF
TRBV7-6	.	.	TRBJ2-1	TGTGCCAGCAGCTTAGTGGGGGCCGTCGGGGTTGAGCAGTTCTTC	CASSLVGAVGVEQFF
TRBV5-1	.	.	TRBJ1-1	TGCGCCAGTGGGGCGGGGGGAGCGAACACTGAAGCTTTCTTT	CASGAGGANTEAFF
TRBV7-3	.	.	TRBJ2-1	TGTGCCAGCAGCCCGACAGGTTATTCCTACAATGAGCAGTTCTTC	CASSPTGYSYNEQFF
TRBV27	few	TRBD1	TRBJ1-4	TGTGCCAGCAGGACAGGGAATGAAAAACTGTTTTTT	CASRTGNEKLFF
TRBV5-6	few	TRBD1	TRBJ1-1	TGTGCCAGCAGCATCACAGGGGGCTCTTTGTCCACTGAAGCTTTCTTT	CASSITGGSLSTEAFF
TRBV29-1	.	.	TRBJ1-1	TGCAGCGTTCGGTCAGGGTTAGGAACTGAAGCTTTCTTT	CSVRSGLGTEAFF
TRBV29-1	few	.	TRBJ2-7	TGCAGCGTTGACTCGACAGGAGACTCCTACGAGCAGTACTTC	CSVDSTGDSYEQYF
TRBV19	few	TRBD1	TRBJ1-6	TGTGCCAGTAGTAGCTCGGACAGGGGCAATTCACCCCTCCACTTT	CASSSSDRGNSPLHF
TRBV10-3	few	TRBD1	TRBJ1-2	TGTGCCATCACCAATGACAGGGACGGCGGCTACACCTTC	CAITNDRDGGYTF
TRBV19	few	TRBD1	TRBJ1-1	TGTGCCACCTCCGACAGGGGGGACACTGAAGCTTTCTTT	CATSDRGDTEAFF
TRBV18	.	.	TRBJ2-1	TGTGCCAGCTCACCACGGTCGGCGAGCGGGTCCCCCTACAATGAGCAGTTCTTC	CASSPRSASGSPYNEQFF
TRBV5-1	.	.	TRBJ1-5	TGCGCCAGCAGCTTGGGACAGGAGAATCAGCCCCAGCATTTT	CASSLGQENQPQHF
TRBV5-6	few	.	TRBJ2-1	TGTGCCAGCAACGCTAGACGGGGCTACAATGAGCAGTTCTTC	CASNARRGYNEQFF
TRBV18	few	TRBD2	TRBJ2-3	TGTGCCAGCACCAGTAGGACTAGCGGGGGAGCAGATACGCAGTATTTT	CASTSRTSGGADTQYF
TRBV27	.	.	TRBJ1-6	TGTGCCAGCAGGCCCTGGAGCCAGACCAATCATTCACCCCTCCACTTT	CASRPWSQTNHSPLHF
TRBV19	.	TRBD1	TRBJ2-1	TGTGCCAGTAGTGTGGGACAGCAGAATGAGCAGTTCTTC	CASSVGQQNEQFF
TRBV20-1	.	TRBD2	TRBJ2-5	TGCAGCGGCGGGGGACAAGAGACCCAGTACTTC	CSGGGQETQYF
TRBV7-3	few	TRBD2	TRBJ2-5	TGTGCCACCGCCCCCTATGGTAGCGGGGGGGAGAAGTACTTC	CATAPYGSGGEKYF
TRBV28	.	.	TRBJ1-6	TGTGCCAGCAGAAGTAGAGGTGGTTCACCCCTCCACTTT	CASRSRGGSPLHF
TRBV19	few	TRBD2	TRBJ2-2	TGTGCCAGTAGATCCTGGGCGGGGGGGCACACCGGGGAGCTGTTTTTT	CASRSWAGGHTGELFF
TRBV6-5	few	.	TRBJ1-2	TGTGCCAGCAGTTACTCGAGGGTTGACTATGGCTACACCTTC	CASSYSRVDYGYTF
TRBV6-1	.	.	TRBJ2-5	TGTGCCAGCGTTACAGGGTTCAGAGAGACCCAGTACTTC	CASVTGFRETQYF
TRBV6-5	.	TRBD1	TRBJ1-6	TGTGCCAGCAGCGCCCTACAGGGGCCGGATTCACCCCTCCACTTT	CASSALQGPDSPLHF